This T cell receptor (beta chain) is from a study of CD8 T cells in ankylosing spondylitis. Findings of the study overall: Several highly homologous variants made up a TCR beta motif, and this motif appeared characteristic of ankylosing spondylitis blood. The study looked at matched synovial fluid samples from ankylosing spondylitis patients. Disease-linked clones were reported to be significantly enriched there. Earlier literature documents some of the motif variants in reactive arthritis synovial fluid and blood.

TCRdb passed the 5' RACE reads through MiXCR, listing each CDR3 protein once. The sample records 400,000 or so distinct CDR3 sequences, roughly 26% being singletons. V lost 5 bases to trimming and J lost 1 base; unmatched junction nucleotides: 9. CDR3 size: 16 residues. Germline assignment: CDR1 SGHAT and CDR2 FQNNGV. This clonotype was observed at least ten times. The antigen remains unidentified. Sample: blood, either unsorted or a sorted T cell fraction (not recorded which). The chain combines TRBV11-2 with TRBJ1-1, with 8 bases identical to TRBD1. This receptor was identified in a male donor with ankylosing spondylitis. The chain's CDR3 is CASSLTGGGSNTEAFF. As DNA, the CDR3 is TGTGCCAGCAGCCTTACAGGGGGGGGGTCGAACACTGAAGCTTTCTTT.